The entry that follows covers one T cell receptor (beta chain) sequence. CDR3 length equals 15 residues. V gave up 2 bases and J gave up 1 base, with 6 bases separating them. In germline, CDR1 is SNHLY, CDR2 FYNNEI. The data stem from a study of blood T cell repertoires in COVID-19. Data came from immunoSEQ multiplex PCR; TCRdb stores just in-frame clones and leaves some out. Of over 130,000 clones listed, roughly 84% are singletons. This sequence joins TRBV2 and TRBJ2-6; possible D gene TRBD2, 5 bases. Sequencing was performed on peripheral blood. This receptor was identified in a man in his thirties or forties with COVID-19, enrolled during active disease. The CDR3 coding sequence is TGTGCCAGCAGTGAATGGAGGTCTGGGGCCAACGTCCTGACTTTC. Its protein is CASSEWRSGANVLTF.